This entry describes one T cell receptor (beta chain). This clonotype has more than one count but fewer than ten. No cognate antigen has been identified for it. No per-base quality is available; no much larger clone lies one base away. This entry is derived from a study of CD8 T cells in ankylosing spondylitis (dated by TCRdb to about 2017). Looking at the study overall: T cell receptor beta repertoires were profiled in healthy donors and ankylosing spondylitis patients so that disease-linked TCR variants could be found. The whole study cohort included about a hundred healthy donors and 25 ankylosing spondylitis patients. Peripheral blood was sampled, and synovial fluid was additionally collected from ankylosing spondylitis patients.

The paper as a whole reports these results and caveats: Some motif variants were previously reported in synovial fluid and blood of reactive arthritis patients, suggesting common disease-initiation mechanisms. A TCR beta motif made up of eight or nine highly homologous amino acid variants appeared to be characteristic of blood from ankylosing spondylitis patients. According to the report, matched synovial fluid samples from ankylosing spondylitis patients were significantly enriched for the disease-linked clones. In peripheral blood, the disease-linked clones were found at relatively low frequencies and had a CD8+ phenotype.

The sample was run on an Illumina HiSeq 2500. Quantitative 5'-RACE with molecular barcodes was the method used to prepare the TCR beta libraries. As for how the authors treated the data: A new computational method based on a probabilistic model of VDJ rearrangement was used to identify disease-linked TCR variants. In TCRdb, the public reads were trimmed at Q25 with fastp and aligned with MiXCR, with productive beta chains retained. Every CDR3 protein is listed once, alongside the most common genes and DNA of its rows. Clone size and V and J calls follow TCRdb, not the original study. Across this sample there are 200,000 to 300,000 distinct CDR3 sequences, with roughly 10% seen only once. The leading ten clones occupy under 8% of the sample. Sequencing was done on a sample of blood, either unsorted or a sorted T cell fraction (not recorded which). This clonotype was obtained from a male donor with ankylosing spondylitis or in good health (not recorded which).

The CDR3 here reads CASSLRGGTGSYRYTF. The DNA is as follows: TGTGCCAGCAGCTTACGGGGCGGGACAGGGTCTTATCGCTACACCTTC. The sequence is built from TRBV7-3 and TRBJ1-2, with 9 central nucleotides matching TRBD1. Clipping removes 2 bases from V and 9 bases from J, with 13 as the unmatched junction base count. The germline V gene supplies CDR1 SGHTA and CDR2 FQGTGA. The CDR3, from cysteine to phenylalanine, totals 16 residues. Just CDR3 DNA is preserved here, 48 bases in frame from base 1.